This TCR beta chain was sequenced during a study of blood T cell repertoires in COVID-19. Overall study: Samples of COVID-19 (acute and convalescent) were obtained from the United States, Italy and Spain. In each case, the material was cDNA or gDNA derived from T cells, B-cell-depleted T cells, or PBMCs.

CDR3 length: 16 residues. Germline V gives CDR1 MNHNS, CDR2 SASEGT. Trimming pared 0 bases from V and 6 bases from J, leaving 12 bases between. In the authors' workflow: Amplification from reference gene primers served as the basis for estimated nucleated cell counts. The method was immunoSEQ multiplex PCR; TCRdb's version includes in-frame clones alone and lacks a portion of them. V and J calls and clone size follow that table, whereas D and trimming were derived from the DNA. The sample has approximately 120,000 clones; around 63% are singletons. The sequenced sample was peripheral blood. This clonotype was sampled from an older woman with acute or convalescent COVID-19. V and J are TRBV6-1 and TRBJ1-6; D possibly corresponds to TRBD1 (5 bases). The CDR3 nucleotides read TGTGCCAGCAGTGAAGCGGGGGGACCCCTTAATTCACCCCTCCACTTT. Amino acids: CASSEAGGPLNSPLHF.